This TCR beta chain was recorded in a study of post-analysis software for immune sequencing data. Study as a whole: Relapsing-remitting, secondary progressive and progressive-relapsing forms made up the multiple sclerosis disease courses. General observations from the study: Significantly lower normalized Chao1 diversity was found in patients with multiple sclerosis relative to controls. In patients, five or six TRBV segments were more frequent than in controls, with TRBV5-6, TRBV5-1 and TRBV20-1 among them. The authors found that F measure strongly co-clustered same-batch samples.

The library was made from cDNA and included unique molecular identifiers. The source material, about 0.95 to 11 million T cells, gave rise to 500,000 or so cDNA molecules. TCRdb recomputed calls from the PCR reads with MiXCR, one row per CDR3 protein. The data contain some 690,000 distinct CDR3 sequences, roughly 27% of them singletons. This clonotype has just a few counts. The antigen is undetermined. Germline-derived CDR1 and CDR2 are LGHNA and YSLEER. This CDR3 is built from 17 residues. Between the trimmed V and J ends, which lost 0 bases and 3 bases, there was a span of 15 bases. This clonotype originated in a girl between 5 and 17 years old with multiple sclerosis. Input material: blood. The chain joins TRBV4-3 to TRBJ2-1, with a weak D call TRBD1 (6 bases). CDR3 in amino acids: CASSQDGRTALYNEQFF. In DNA form, the CDR3 reads TGCGCCAGCAGCCAAGATGGAAGGACAGCCCTCTACAATGAGCAGTTCTTC.